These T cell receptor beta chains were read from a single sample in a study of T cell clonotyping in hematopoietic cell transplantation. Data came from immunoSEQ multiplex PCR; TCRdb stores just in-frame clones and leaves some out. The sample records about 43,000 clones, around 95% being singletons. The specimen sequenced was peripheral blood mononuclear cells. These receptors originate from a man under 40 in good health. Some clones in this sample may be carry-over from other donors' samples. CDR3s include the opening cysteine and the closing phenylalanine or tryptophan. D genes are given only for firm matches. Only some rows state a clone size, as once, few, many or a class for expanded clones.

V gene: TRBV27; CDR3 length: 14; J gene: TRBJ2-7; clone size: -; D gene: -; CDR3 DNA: TGTGCCAGCAGTTTTAGCCCGGGGCCGGGCGAGCAGTACTTC; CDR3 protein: CASSFSPGPGEQYF
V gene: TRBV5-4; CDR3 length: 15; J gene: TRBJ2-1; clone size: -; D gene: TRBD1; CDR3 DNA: TGTGCCAGCAGCGCAGCCGGGACAGGGAACAATGAGCAGTTCTTC; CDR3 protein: CASSAAGTGNNEQFF
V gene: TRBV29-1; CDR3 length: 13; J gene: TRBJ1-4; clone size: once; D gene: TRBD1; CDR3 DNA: TGCAGCGTTACGGGACAGGTGAACGAAAAACTGTTTTTT; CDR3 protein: CSVTGQVNEKLFF
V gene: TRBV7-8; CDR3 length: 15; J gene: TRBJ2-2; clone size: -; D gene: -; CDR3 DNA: TGTGCCAGCACCGTATATCGGGGTTACACCGGGGAGCTGTTTTTT; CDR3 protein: CASTVYRGYTGELFF
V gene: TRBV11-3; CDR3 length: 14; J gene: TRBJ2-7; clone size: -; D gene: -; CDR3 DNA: TGTGCCAGCAGCTCGGGACCGACCAACTACGAGCAGTACTTC; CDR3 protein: CASSSGPTNYEQYF
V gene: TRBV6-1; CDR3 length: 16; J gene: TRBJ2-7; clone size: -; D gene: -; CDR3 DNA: TGTGCCAGCAGTGAACAGGTTACCGGGGTCGGCTACGAGCAGTACTTC; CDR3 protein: CASSEQVTGVGYEQYF
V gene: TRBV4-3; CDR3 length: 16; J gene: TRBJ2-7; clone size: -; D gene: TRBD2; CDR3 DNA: TGCGCCAGCAGCCAAGATGGGACTAGCGTCTCCTACGAGCAGTACTTC; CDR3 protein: CASSQDGTSVSYEQYF
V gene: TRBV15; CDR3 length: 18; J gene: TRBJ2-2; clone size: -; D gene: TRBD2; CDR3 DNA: TGTGCCACCAGCAGCAATACCGGACTAGCGGCGAACACCGGGGAGCTGTTTTTT; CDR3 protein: CATSSNTGLAANTGELFF
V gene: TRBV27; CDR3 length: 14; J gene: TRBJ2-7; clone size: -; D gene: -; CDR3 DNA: TGTGCCAGCAGCCTCGGGACATCCTCCTACGAGCAGTACTTC; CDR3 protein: CASSLGTSSYEQYF
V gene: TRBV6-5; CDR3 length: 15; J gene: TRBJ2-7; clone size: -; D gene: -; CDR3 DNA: TGTGCCAGCAGCAAATACCAAGGACAAGCCAACGAGCAGTACTTC; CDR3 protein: CASSKYQGQANEQYF
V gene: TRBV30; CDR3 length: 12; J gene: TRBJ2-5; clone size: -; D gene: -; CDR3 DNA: TGTGCCTCGATGAAATTTACGGAGACCCAGTACTTC; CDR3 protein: CASMKFTETQYF
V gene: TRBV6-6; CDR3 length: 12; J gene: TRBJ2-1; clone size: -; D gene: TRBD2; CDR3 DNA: TGTGCCAGCATCTTAGCGGGAGGCCAGCAGTTCTTC; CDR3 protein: CASILAGGQQFF
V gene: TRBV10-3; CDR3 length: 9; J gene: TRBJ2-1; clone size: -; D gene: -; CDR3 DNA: TGTGCCCCCACTCTTGGGCAGTTCTTC; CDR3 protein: CAPTLGQFF
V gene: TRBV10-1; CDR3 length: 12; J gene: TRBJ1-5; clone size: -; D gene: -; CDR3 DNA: TGCGCCAGCAGTGCCGGGGAAGGGCCCCAGCATTTT; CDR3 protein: CASSAGEGPQHF
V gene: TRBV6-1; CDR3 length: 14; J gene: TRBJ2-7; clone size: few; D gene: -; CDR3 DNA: TGTGCCAGCCAGGAGAACAGGGATTCGGGCGAGCAGTACTTC; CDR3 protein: CASQENRDSGEQYF
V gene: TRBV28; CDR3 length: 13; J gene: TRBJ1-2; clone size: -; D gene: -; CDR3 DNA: TGTGCCAGCAGTTTGGGTCCGAACTATGGCTACACCTTC; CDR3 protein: CASSLGPNYGYTF
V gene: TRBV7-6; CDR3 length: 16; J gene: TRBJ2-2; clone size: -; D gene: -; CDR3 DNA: TGTGCCAGCAGCCCGGTACCGGGAACGAACACCGGGGAGCTGTTTTTT; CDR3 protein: CASSPVPGTNTGELFF
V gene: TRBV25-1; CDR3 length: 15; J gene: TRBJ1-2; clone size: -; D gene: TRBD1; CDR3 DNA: TGTGCCAGCAGTGGTTTGGGCCAGGGGGTGTATGGCTACACCTTC; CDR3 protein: CASSGLGQGVYGYTF
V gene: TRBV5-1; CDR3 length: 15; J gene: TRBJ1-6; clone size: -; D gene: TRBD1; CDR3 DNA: TGCGCCAGCAGCTTGGCGGGGACAGGGCGGTCACCCCTCCACTTT; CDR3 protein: CASSLAGTGRSPLHF
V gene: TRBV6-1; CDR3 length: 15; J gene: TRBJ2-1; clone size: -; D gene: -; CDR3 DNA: TGTGCCAGCAGTCTCCGGACAGACTTAGGTAATGAGCAGTTCTTC; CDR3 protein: CASSLRTDLGNEQFF
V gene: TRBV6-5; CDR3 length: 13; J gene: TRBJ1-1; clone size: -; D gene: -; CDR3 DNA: TGTGCCAGCAGTTTCCCAGGGGACACTGAAGCTTTCTTT; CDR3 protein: CASSFPGDTEAFF
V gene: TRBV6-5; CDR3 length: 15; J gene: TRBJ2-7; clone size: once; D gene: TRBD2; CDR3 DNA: TGTGCCAGCAGGTCGCTAGCGGGGAGGGACTACGAGCAGTACTTC; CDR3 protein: CASRSLAGRDYEQYF
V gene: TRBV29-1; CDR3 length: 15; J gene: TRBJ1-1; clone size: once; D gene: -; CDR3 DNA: TGCAGCGTTGATGGTGGGGGGCCAATGAACACTGAAGCTTTCTTT; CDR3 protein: CSVDGGGPMNTEAFF
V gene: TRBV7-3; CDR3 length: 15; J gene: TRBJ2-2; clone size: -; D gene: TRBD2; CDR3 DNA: TGTGCGACGGGACTAGCGGGAGCGAACACCGGGGAGCTGTTTTTT; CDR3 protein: CATGLAGANTGELFF
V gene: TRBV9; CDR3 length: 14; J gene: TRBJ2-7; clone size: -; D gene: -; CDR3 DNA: TGTGCCAGCAGCGTAGCTGCTAGTCCCTACGAGCAGTACTTC; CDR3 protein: CASSVAASPYEQYF
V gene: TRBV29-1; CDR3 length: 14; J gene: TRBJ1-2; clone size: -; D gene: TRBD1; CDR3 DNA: TGCAGCGTTGAGGTGACAGGGGTCGGCTATGGCTACACCTTC; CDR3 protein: CSVEVTGVGYGYTF
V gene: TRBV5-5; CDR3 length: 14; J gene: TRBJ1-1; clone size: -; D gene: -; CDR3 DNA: TGTGCCAGCAGCATAAGTGGGTCGAACACTGAAGCTTTCTTT; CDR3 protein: CASSISGSNTEAFF
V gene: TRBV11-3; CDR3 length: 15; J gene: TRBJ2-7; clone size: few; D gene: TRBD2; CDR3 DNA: TGTGCCAGCAGCCCGGGACTAGCGAGCACCTACGAGCAGTACTTC; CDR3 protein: CASSPGLASTYEQYF
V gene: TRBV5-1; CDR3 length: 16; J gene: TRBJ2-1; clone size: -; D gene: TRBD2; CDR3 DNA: TGCGCCAGCAGCTTGGCGGGCGGGAGGGCCGGGGAGGAGCAGTTCTTC; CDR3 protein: CASSLAGGRAGEEQFF
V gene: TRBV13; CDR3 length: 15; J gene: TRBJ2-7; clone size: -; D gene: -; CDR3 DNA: TGTGCCAGCAGCTTGGACGGGGACCCCTCCTACGAGCAGTACTTC; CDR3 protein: CASSLDGDPSYEQYF
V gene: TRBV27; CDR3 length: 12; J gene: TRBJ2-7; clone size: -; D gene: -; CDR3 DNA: TGTGCCAGCAGTTTAGGGAACTACGAGCAGTACTTC; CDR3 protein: CASSLGNYEQYF
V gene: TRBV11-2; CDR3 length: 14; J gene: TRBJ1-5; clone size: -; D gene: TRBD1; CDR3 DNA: TGTGCCAGCAGCTGGAATCCGGGACAGGGGGCCCAGCATTTT; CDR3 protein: CASSWNPGQGAQHF
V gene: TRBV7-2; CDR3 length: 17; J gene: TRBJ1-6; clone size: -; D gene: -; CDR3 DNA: TGTGCCAGCAGGATATTGAGCGGAAGCTCCTATAATTCACCCCTCCACTTT; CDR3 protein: CASRILSGSSYNSPLHF
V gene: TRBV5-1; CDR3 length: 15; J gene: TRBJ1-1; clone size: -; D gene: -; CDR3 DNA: TGCGCCAGCAGCTTGCAGGCCCGGGGGTTGGATGAAGCTTTCTTT; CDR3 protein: CASSLQARGLDEAFF
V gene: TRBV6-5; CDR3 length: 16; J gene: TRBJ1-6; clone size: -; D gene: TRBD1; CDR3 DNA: TGTGCCAGCAGTTTCTACTCCGGGACAGGGGTCAGACCCCTCCACTTT; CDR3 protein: CASSFYSGTGVRPLHF
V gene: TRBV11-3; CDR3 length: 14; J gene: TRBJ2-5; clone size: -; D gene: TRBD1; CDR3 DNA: TGTGCCAGCAGCTTAGTTCAGGGGGAAGAGACCCAGTACTTC; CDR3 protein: CASSLVQGEETQYF
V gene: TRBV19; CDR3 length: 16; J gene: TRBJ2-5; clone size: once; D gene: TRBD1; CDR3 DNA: TGTGCCAGTAGTAGCAGACAGGGGACCGACCAAGAGACCCAGTACTTC; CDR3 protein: CASSSRQGTDQETQYF
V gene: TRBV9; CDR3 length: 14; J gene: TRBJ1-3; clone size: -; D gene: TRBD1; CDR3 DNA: TGTGCCAGCAGCGAAAGACAGGGGTTGAACACCATATATTTT; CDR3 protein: CASSERQGLNTIYF
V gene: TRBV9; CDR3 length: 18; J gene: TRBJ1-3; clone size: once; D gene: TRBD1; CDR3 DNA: TGTGCCAGCAGCGTAGAAGGTGGCAGGGGGGTCTCTGGAAACACCATATATTTT; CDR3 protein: CASSVEGGRGVSGNTIYF
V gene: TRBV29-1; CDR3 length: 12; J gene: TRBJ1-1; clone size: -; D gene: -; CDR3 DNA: TGCAGCGTTGAAGTCAGTCCTCCAGAAGCTTTCTTT; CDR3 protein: CSVEVSPPEAFF
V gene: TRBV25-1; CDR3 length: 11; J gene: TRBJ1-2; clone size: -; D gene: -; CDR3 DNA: TGTGCCAGCGGGATCGGACCTGGCTACACCTTC; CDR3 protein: CASGIGPGYTF
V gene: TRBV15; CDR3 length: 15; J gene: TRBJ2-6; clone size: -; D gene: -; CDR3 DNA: TGTGCCACCAGCAGAGCGGGAGCTGGGGCCAACGTCCTGACTTTC; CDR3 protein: CATSRAGAGANVLTF
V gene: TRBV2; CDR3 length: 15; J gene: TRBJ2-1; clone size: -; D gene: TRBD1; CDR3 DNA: TGTGCCAGCAGTGAACTGGACAGGACCTACAATGAGCAGTTCTTC; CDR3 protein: CASSELDRTYNEQFF
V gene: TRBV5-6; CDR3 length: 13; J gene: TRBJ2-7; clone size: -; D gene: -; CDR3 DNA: TGTGCCAGCAGCTTGGGAAACTCCTACGAGCAGTACTTC; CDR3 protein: CASSLGNSYEQYF
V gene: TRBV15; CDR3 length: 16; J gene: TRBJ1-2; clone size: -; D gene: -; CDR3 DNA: TGTGCCACCAGCAGAGATGGCGGGGTTAAAACCTATGGCTACACCTTC; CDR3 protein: CATSRDGGVKTYGYTF
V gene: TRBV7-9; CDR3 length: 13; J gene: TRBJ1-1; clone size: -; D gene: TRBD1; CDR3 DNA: TGTGCCAGCAGCCTTACAGGGGGCACTGAAGCTTTCTTT; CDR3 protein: CASSLTGGTEAFF
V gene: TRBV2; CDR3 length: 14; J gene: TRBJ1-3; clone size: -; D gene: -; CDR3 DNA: TGTGCCAGCAATGTAATACAGGGATCGGGCACCATATATTTT; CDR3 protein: CASNVIQGSGTIYF
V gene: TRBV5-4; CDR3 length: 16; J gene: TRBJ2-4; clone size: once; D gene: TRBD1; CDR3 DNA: TGTGCCAGCAGCAGCCGGGACAGGGGTTTAAAAAACATTCAGTACTTC; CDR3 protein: CASSSRDRGLKNIQYF
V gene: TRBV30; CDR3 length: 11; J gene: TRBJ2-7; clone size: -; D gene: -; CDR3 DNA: TGTGCCTGGAGTGTAGGGGACGAGCAGTACTTC; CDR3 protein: CAWSVGDEQYF
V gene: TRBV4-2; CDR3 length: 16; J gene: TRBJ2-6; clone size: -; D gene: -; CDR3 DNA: TGTGCCAGCAGCCAAGAATGGAGCTCTGGGGCCAACGTCCTGACTTTC; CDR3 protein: CASSQEWSSGANVLTF
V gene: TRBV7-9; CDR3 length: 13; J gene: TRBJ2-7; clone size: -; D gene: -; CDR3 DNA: TGTGCCAGCATGCTTTCAGGGTACTACGAGCAGTACTTC; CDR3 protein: CASMLSGYYEQYF
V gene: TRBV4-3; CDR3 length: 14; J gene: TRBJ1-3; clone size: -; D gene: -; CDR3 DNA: TGCGCCAGCAGTGGGGATACCTCGAGAAACACCATATATTTT; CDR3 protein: CASSGDTSRNTIYF
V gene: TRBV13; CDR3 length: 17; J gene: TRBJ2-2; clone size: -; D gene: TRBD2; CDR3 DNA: TGTGCCAGCAGCCTCCGGACTAGCGGGACGAACACCGGGGAGCTGTTTTTT; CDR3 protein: CASSLRTSGTNTGELFF
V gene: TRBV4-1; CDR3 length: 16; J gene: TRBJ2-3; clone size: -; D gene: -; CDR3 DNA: TGCGCCAGCAGCCAAGGGGTGGTGGGGGGCACAGATACGCAGTATTTT; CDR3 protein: CASSQGVVGGTDTQYF
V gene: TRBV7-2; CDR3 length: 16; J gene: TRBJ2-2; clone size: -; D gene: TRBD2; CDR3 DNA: TGTGCCAGCAGCTTGGGACTAGCGGTAAACACCGGGGAGCTGTTTTTT; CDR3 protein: CASSLGLAVNTGELFF